The T cell receptor beta chain described here comes from a study of CD8+ T cells in alopecia areata. Peripheral blood and lesional scalp punch biopsies came from alopecia areata patients. Broader study findings: Alphabeta T cells residing in normal skin are also sequenced in scalp samples.

Remarks on this clone: Its target is not known.

The CDR3 consists of 15 residues. Deletions cut 3 bases from V and 1 base from J, with 13 bases between. Germline CDR1 and CDR2: SGHDT and YYEEEE. Once RNA had been extracted, it was reverse transcribed into cDNA to act as the sequencing template. Here immunoSEQ multiplex PCR was the method, and the copy in TCRdb shows in-frame clones only, minus some. The sample carries under 150,000 clones, approximately 47% recorded once. Sequenced input: NKG2D-low CD8+ T cells sorted from blood. The sequence was collected from a human donor with alopecia areata. The V gene is TRBV5-6, the J gene TRBJ2-5; weak D call: TRBD1 (5 bases). In DNA, the CDR3 is TGTGCCAGCAGCTGGCAGGGAAGGGGCCAAGAGACCCAGTACTTC. Protein: CASSWQGRGQETQYF.